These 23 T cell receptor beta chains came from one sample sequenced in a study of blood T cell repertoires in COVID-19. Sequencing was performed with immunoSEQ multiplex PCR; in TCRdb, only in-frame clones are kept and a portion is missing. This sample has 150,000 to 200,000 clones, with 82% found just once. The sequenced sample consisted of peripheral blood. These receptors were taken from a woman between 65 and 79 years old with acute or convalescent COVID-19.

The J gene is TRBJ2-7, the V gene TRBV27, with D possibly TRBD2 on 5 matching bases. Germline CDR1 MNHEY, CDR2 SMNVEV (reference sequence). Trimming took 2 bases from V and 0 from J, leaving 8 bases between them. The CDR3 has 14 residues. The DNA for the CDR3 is TGTGCCAGCAGTTTACGCCGGGACTCCTACGAGCAGTACTTC. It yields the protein CASSLRRDSYEQYF.

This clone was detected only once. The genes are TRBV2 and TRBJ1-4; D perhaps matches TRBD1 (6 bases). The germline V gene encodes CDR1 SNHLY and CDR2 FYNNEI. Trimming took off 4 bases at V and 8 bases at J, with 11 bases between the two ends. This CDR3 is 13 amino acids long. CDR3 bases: TGTGCCAGCAGTGCCCAGGGGACCGAAAAACTGTTTTTT. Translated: CASSAQGTEKLFF. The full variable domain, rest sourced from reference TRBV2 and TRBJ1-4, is EPEVTQTPSHQVTQMGQEVILRCVPISNHLYFYWYRQILGQKVEFLVSFYNNEISEKSEIFDDQFSVERPDGSNFTLKIRSTKLEDSAMYFCASSAQGTEKLFFGSGTQLSVL.

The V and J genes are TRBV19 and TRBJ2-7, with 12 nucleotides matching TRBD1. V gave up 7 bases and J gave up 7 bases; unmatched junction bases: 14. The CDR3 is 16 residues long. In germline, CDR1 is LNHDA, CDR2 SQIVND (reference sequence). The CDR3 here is CASTPGGDRGLREQYF. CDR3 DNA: TGTGCCAGTACCCCGGGTGGGGACAGGGGGCTGCGAGAGCAGTACTTC.

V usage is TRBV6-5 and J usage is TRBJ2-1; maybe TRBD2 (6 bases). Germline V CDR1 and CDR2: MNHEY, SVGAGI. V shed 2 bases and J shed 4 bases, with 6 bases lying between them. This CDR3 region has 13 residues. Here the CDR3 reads CASSYGGYNEQFF. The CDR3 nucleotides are TGTGCCAGCAGTTACGGGGGGTACAATGAGCAGTTCTTC.

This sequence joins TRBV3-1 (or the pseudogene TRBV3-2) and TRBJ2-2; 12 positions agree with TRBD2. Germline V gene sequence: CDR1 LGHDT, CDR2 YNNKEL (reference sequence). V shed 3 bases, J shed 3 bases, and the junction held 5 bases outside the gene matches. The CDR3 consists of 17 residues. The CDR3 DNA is TGTGCCAGCAGCCAGAGGCTAGCGGGAGGGGACACCGGGGAGCTGTTTTTT. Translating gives CASSQRLAGGDTGELFF.

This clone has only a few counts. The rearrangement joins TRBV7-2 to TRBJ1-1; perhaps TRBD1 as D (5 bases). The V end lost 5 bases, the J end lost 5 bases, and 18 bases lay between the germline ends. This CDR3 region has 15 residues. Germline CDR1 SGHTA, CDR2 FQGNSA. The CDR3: CASSTLGGGGTEAFF. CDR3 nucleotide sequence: TGTGCCAGCAGCACTCTTGGGGGGGGAGGGACTGAAGCTTTCTTT.

The CDR3 here is CASSLYPTGTGAGGYTF. The CDR3 region has the DNA TGTGCCAGCAGCTTGTACCCGACCGGGACAGGGGCCGGTGGCTACACCTTC. The J gene is TRBJ1-2, the V gene TRBV5-6; 10 bases align to TRBD1. The J segment lost 7 bases and the V segment lost 1 base, leaving 13 bases of the junction unmatched. Germline CDR1 and CDR2: SGHDT and YYEEEE. There are 17 residues in the CDR3.

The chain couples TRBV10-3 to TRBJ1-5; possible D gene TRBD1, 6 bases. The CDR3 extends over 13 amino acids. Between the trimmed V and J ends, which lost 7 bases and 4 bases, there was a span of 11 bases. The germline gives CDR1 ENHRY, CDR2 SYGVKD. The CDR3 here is CAITGDKNQPQHF. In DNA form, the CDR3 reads TGTGCCATCACAGGGGATAAAAATCAGCCCCAGCATTTT.

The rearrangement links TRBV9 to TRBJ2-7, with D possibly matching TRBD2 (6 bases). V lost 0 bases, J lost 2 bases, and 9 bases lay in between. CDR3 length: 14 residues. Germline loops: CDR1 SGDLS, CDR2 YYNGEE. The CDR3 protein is CASSVGGAAYEQYF. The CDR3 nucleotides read TGTGCCAGCAGCGTAGGCGGGGCCGCCTACGAGCAGTACTTC.

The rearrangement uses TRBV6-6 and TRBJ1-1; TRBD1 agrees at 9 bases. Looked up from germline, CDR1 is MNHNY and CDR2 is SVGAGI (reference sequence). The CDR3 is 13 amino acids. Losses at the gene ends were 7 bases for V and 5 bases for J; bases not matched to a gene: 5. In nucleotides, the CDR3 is TGTGCCAGCATCAACGACAGGGGGACTGAAGCTTTCTTT. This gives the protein CASINDRGTEAFF.

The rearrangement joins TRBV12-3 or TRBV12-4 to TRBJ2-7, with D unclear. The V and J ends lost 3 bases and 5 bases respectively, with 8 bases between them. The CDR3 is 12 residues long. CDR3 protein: CASSFYGDEQYF. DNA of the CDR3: TGTGCCAGCAGTTTCTACGGAGACGAGCAGTACTTC.

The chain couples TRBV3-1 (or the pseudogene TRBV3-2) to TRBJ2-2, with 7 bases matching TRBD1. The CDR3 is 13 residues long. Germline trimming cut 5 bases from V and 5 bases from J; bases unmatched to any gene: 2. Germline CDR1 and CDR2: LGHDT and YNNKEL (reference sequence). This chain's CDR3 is CASSYRGTGELFF. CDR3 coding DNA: TGTGCCAGCAGCTACAGGGGAACCGGGGAGCTGTTTTTT.

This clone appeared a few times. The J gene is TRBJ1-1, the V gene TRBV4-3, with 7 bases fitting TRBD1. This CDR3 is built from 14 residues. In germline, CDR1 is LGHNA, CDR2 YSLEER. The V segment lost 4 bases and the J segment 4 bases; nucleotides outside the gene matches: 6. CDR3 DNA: TGCGCCAGCAGCCCGACCTGGGACAGCACTGAAGCTTTCTTT. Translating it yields CASSPTWDSTEAFF.

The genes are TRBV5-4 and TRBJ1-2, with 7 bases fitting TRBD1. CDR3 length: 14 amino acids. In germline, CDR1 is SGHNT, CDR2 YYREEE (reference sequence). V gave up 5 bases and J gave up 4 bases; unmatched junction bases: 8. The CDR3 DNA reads TGTGCCAGCAGGTCTTCGGAGGGGGCCTATGGCTACACCTTC. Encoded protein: CASRSSEGAYGYTF.

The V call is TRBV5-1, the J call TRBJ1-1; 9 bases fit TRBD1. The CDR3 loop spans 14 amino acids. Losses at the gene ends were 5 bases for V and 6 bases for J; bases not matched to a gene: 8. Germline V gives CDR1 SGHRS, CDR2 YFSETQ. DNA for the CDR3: TGCGCCAGCAGTCGGACAGGGGTGATCGCTGAAGCTTTCTTT. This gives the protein CASSRTGVIAEAFF. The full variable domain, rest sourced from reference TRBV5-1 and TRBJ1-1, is KAGVTQTPRYLIKTRGQQVTLSCSPISGHRSVSWYQQTPGQGLQFLFEYFSETQRNKGNFPGRFSGRQFSNSRSEMNVSTLELGDSALYLCASSRTGVIAEAFFGQGTRLTVV.

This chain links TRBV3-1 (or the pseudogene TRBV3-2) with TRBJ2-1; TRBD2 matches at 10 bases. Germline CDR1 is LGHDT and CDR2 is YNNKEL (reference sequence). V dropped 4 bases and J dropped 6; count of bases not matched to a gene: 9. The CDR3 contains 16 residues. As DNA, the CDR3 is TGTGCCAGCAGCCCCTCCCTAGCGGGAGTACGCAATGAGCAGTTCTTC. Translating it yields CASSPSLAGVRNEQFF.

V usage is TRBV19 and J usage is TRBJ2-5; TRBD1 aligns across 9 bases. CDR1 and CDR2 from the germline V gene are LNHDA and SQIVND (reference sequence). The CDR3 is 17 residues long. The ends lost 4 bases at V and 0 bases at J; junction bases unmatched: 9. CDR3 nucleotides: TGTGCCAGTAGTAGGGGACAGGGTCGGATGTACCAAGAGACCCAGTACTTC. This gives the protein CASSRGQGRMYQETQYF.

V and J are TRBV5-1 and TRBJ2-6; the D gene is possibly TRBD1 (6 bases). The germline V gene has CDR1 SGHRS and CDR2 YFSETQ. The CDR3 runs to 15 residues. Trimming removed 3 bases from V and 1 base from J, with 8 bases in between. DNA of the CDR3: TGCGCCAGCAGCTCAACAGGGTCTGGGGCCAACGTCCTGACTTTC. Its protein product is CASSSTGSGANVLTF.

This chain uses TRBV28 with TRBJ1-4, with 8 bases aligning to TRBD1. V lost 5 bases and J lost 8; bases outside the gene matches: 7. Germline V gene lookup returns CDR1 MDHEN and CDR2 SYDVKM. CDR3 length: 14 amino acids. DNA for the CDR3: TGTGCCAGCAGTGAACAGGGGGAGCAGGAAAAACTGTTTTTT. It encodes CASSEQGEQEKLFF. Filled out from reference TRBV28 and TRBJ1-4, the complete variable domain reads DVKVTQSSRYLVKRTGEKVFLECVQDMDHENMFWYRQDPGLGLRLIYFSYDVKMKEKGDIPEGYSVSREKKERFSLILESASTNQTSMYLCASSEQGEQEKLFFGSGTQLSVL.

This CDR3 reads CASSQMMAAQETQYF. In DNA, the CDR3 is TGTGCCAGCAGCCAAATGATGGCTGCCCAAGAGACCCAGTACTTC. V gene TRBV3-1 (or the pseudogene TRBV3-2) combines with J gene TRBJ2-5; D unresolved. The CDR3 totals 15 residues. Germline V gives CDR1 LGHDT, CDR2 YNNKEL (reference sequence). Trimming shortened V by 2 bases and J by 1 base, and 11 bases separated the two germline ends.

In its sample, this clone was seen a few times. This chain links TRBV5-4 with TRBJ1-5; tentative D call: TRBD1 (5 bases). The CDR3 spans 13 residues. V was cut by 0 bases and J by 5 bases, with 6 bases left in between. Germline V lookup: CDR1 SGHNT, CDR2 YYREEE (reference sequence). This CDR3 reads CASSLGGDQPQHF. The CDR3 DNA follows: TGTGCCAGCAGCTTGGGGGGGGATCAGCCCCAGCATTTT.

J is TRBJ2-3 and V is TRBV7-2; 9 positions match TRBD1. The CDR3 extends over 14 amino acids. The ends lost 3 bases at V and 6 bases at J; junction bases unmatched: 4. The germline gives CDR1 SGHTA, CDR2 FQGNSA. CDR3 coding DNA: TGTGCCAGCAGCTTGGGACAGGGCTACGATACGCAGTATTTT. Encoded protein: CASSLGQGYDTQYF.

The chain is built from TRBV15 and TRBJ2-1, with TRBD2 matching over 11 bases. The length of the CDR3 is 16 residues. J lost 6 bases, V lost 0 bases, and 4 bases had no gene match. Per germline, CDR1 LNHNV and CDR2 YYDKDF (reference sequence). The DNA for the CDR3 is TGTGCCACCAGCAGAGATAGGGGACTAGCGGCCAATGAGCAGTTCTTC. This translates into CATSRDRGLAANEQFF. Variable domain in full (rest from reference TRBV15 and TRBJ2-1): DAMVIQNPRYQVTQFGKPVTLSCSQTLNHNVMYWYQQKSSQAPKLLFHYYDKDFNNEADTPDNFQSRRPNTSFCFLDIRSPGLGDTAMYLCATSRDRGLAANEQFFGPGTRLTVL.